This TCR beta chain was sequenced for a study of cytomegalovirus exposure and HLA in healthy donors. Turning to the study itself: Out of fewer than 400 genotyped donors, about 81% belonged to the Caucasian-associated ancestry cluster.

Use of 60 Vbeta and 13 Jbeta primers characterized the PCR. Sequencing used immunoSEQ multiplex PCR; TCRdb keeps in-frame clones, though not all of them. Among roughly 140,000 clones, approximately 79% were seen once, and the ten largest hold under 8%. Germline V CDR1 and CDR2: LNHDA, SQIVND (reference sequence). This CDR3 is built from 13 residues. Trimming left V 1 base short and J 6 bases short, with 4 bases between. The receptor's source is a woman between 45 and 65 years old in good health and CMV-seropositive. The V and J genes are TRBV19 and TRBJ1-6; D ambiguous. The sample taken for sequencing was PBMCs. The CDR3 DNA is TGTGCCAGTAGTATAGGCAGTAATTCACCCCTCCACTTT. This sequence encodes CASSIGSNSPLHF. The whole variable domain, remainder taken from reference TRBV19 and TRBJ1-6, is DGGITQSPKYLFRKEGQNVTLSCEQNLNHDAMYWYRQDPGQGLRLIYYSQIVNDFQKGDIAEGYSVSREKKESFPLTVTSAQKNPTAFYLCASSIGSNSPLHFGNGTRLTVT.